This T cell receptor beta chain was captured in a study of regulatory T cells in long-lasting Graves disease. Study-level findings and limits: Favored gene segments in persistent disease were TRBV28, TRBJ1-2 and TRBJ2-5.

In regard to this clonotype: Its antigen remains unidentified.

There are 14 residues in the CDR3. Germline CDR1 is GTSNPN and CDR2 is SVGIG (reference sequence). The ends lost 2 bases at V and 0 bases at J; junction bases unmatched: 4. HTBI primers from iRepertoire and Arm-PCR of CDR3 regions yielded the TCR beta libraries. TCRdb fed the multiplex PCR reads into MiXCR, producing one record per CDR3 protein. Among about 470,000 distinct CDR3 sequences listed, around a fifth were seen once. Time point described: persistent/refractory GD, antithyroid drugs over 5 years with positive TRAb. RNA extracted from PBMCs served as the sequencing template. The patient group derived from an endocrinology department in Xi'an, China.

The receptor was derived from a female donor with Graves disease. This rearrangement joins TRBV30 to TRBJ2-7; 7 bases are shared with TRBD1. This specimen was peripheral blood mononuclear cells (PBMCs), taken when the disease was refractory, from a patient treated with antithyroid drugs. The CDR3 region has the DNA TGTGCCTGGAGTACATACAGGGGCTCCTACGAGCAGTACTTC. Encoded protein: CAWSTYRGSYEQYF. The full variable domain, with the rest looked up from reference TRBV30 and TRBJ2-7, is SQTIHQWPATLVQPVGSPLSLECTVEGTSNPNLYWYRQAAGRGLQLLFYSVGIGQISSEVPQNLSASRPQDRQFILSSKKLLLSDSGFYLCAWSTYRGSYEQYFGPGTRLTVT.